This passage covers 24 T cell receptor beta chains from one sample sequenced in a study of blood T cells in healthy people across ages. A second PCR of about 7 to 12 cycles used a sample-barcoded 5' primer and a J-beta primer mix. From the 5' RACE reads, TCRdb called clonotypes with MiXCR, one entry per CDR3 protein. The sample contains about a million distinct CDR3 sequences, 35% to 40% of which appear only once. Sequenced input: blood. The receptor set was obtained from a man aged 18 to 29 in good health.

The rearrangement links TRBV14 to TRBJ1-5, with 11 bases lining up with TRBD1. The CDR3 is made up of 19 amino acids. J lost 1 base, V lost 3 bases, and 11 bases had no gene match. From germline, CDR1 is SGHDN and CDR2 FVKESK. CDR3 bases: TGTGCCAGCAGCCATTTCAGGGACAGGGGGAGGGAGAGCAATCAGCCCCAGCATTTT. Translation: CASSHFRDRGRESNQPQHF.

This chain uses TRBV20-1 with TRBJ1-4; the D is unclear. V lost 5 bases to trimming and J lost 7 bases, with 20 bases between them. CDR1 is DFQATT and CDR2 is SNEGSKA in the germline V gene (reference sequence). This CDR3 is built from 15 residues. The CDR3 sequence: CSAQPPGDSGEKLFF. In DNA, the CDR3 is TGCAGTGCTCAACCCCCGGGAGATTCGGGTGAAAAACTGTTTTTT.

This clonotype was found a few times. The J gene is TRBJ1-4, the V gene TRBV7-2; perhaps TRBD1 as D (5 bases). Germline V gene lookup returns CDR1 SGHTA and CDR2 FQGNSA. V gave up 4 bases and J gave up 7 bases, with 16 bases separating them. The CDR3 sequence is 15 residues long. The CDR3 region has the DNA TGTGCCAGCAGCTCCCATCAGGGCGTGGGTGAAAAACTGTTTTTT. It specifies CASSSHQGVGEKLFF. Together with reference TRBV7-2 and TRBJ1-4, the CDR3 gives the full variable domain: GAGVSQSPSNKVTEKGKDVELRCDPISGHTALYWYRQSLGQGLEFLIYFQGNSAPDKSGLPSDRFSAERTGGSVSTLTIQRTQQEDSAVYLCASSSHQGVGEKLFFGSGTQLSVL.

This clonotype was seen a few times. The chain recombines TRBV7-9 with TRBJ1-2, with 7 positions matching TRBD1. This CDR3 is 13 amino acids long. V shed 7 bases and J 6 bases; nucleotides not matched to a gene: 8. The V gene's germline CDR1 is SEHNR and CDR2 FQNEAQ (reference sequence). The CDR3 is CASKNTGVDGYTF. The CDR3 nucleotides are TGTGCCAGCAAAAACACAGGGGTCGATGGCTACACCTTC.

Details on this clonotype: The junction departs from the called germline gene at one end, perhaps through a read error. V is TRBV7-2 and J is TRBJ1-2; 8 nucleotides align to TRBD1. CDR3 length: 14 residues. The germline gives CDR1 SGHTA, CDR2 FQGNSA. CDR3 loop: CAGSKGQEESGYTF. Written as DNA, the CDR3 is TGTGCCGGCAGCAAGGGACAGGAAGAATCTGGCTACACCTTC.

The chain joins TRBV4-3 to TRBJ1-6; D not certain. This CDR3 has 15 residues. V gave up 4 bases and J gave up 8 bases, with 15 bases separating them. CDR1 LGHNA and CDR2 YSLEER come from the germline V gene. The CDR3 loop reads CASSLQSVGDSPLHF. Here the CDR3 DNA reads TGCGCCAGCAGCCTTCAATCTGTTGGGGATTCACCCCTCCACTTT.

This clonotype occurred a few times. The CDR3 sequence: CASSLFWDPTDTQYF. CDR3 sequence (DNA): TGCGCCAGCAGCTTGTTTTGGGACCCCACAGATACGCAGTATTTT. The chain has TRBV5-1 and TRBJ2-3; the D call may be TRBD1 or TRBD2 (5 bases each). The germline gives CDR1 SGHRS, CDR2 YFSETQ. The CDR3 totals 15 residues. Trimming cost V 1 base and J 2 bases, with 11 bases left between them. Combining the CDR3 with reference TRBV5-1 and TRBJ2-3 gives the whole variable domain KAGVTQTPRYLIKTRGQQVTLSCSPISGHRSVSWYQQTPGQGLQFLFEYFSETQRNKGNFPGRFSGRQFSNSRSEMNVSTLELGDSALYLCASSLFWDPTDTQYFGPGTRLTVL.

V is TRBV4-3 and J is TRBJ2-7; 8 bases line up with TRBD2. Germline values: CDR1 LGHNA, CDR2 YSLEER. J lost 7 bases, V lost 0 bases, and 8 bases had no gene match. The CDR3 runs 15 residues. CDR3 sequence: CASSQDSGENNEQYF. CDR3 in DNA: TGCGCCAGCAGCCAAGATAGCGGGGAGAACAATGAGCAGTACTTC.

This clonotype has only a few counts. Here the CDR3 DNA reads TGTGCCAGCAGTCCCTGGGGGGGGGCGAGTTACAATGAGCAGTTCTTC. Encoded protein: CASSPWGGASYNEQFF. The chain combines TRBV6-1 with TRBJ2-1; D may be TRBD2 (7 bases). With 5 bases removed from V and 4 bases from J, the gap between germline ends came to 18 bases. The CDR3 consists of 16 residues. Germline V lookup: CDR1 MNHNS, CDR2 SASEGT.

This clonotype was detected only a few times. This rearrangement joins TRBV12-3 or TRBV12-4 to TRBJ2-4; 8 bases agree with TRBD2. This CDR3 contains 16 residues. V dropped 4 bases and J dropped 0; count of bases not matched to a gene: 5. CDR3 nucleotide sequence: TGTGCCAGCAGTTCGCGGGGGGTTCTAGCCAAAAACATTCAGTACTTC. Its translation: CASSSRGVLAKNIQYF.

This chain connects TRBV24-1 to TRBJ1-5; D gene uncertain. The length of the CDR3 is 15 residues. From germline, CDR1 is KGHDR and CDR2 SFDVKD. Trimming removed 9 bases from V and 4 bases from J, with 18 bases in between. CDR3 nucleotides: TGTGCCACCTGCGAGGGTTTCTCCGGAAATCAGCCCCAGCATTTT. It translates to CATCEGFSGNQPQHF.

The rearrangement links TRBV5-1 to TRBJ2-7, with 9 bases matching TRBD1. Germline V CDR1 and CDR2: SGHRS, YFSETQ. The trim removed 6 bases at V and 2 bases at J, leaving 3 bases unmatched. This CDR3 comprises 13 residues. CDR3 nucleotides: TGCGCCAGCACTCGGACAGGGGCCTACGAGCAGTACTTC. It specifies CASTRTGAYEQYF.

The table lists this clonotype with a few counts. The chain is built from TRBV12-5 and TRBJ2-3; 9 bases are shared with TRBD1. The V gene end was trimmed by 7 bases and the J gene end by 6 bases; junction bases not matched to a gene: 11. The CDR3 extends over 15 amino acids. Germline CDR1 reads LGHNT; CDR2 reads FRNRAP. The CDR3 loop reads CASASGTGTLDTQYF. The CDR3 DNA reads as TGTGCTAGTGCCTCCGGGACAGGGACTTTGGATACGCAGTATTTT.

The rearrangement links TRBV12-3 or TRBV12-4 to TRBJ2-7; no firm D call. Trimming cost V 5 bases and J 1 base, with 12 bases left between them. This CDR3 spans 14 amino acids. Written as DNA, the CDR3 is TGTGCCAGCAGTCAGTCCGAAGGTTCCTACGAGCAGTACTTC. It specifies CASSQSEGSYEQYF.

The chain combines TRBV2 with TRBJ2-3; TRBD2 matches at 12 bases. V was pared by 7 bases and J by 3 bases, with 8 bases of the junction left unmatched. Germline values: CDR1 SNHLY, CDR2 FYNNEI. This CDR3 comprises 16 residues. The CDR3 sequence: CASTKASGGETDTQYF. The CDR3, as DNA: TGTGCCAGCACCAAGGCTAGCGGGGGGGAAACAGATACGCAGTATTTT. The whole variable domain, remainder taken from reference TRBV2 and TRBJ2-3, is EPEVTQTPSHQVTQMGQEVILRCVPISNHLYFYWYRQILGQKVEFLVSFYNNEISEKSEIFDDQFSVERPDGSNFTLKIRSTKLEDSAMYFCASTKASGGETDTQYFGPGTRLTVL.

The chain has TRBV6-2 or TRBV6-3 and TRBJ2-7; possible D gene TRBD1, 6 bases. This CDR3 is built from 16 residues. The germline V gene encodes CDR1 MNHEY and CDR2 SVGEGT. V shed 7 bases and J shed 4 bases, with 23 bases lying between them. The DNA for the CDR3 is TGTGCCAGCACCGATTCGACAGGACCTACCCTATACGAGCAGTACTTC. Its translation is CASTDSTGPTLYEQYF.

CDR3 DNA: TGTGCCAGCAGTTCCCCTGGGTGGGGCAATCAGCCCCAGCATTTT. This translates into CASSSPGWGNQPQHF. This chain uses TRBV28 with TRBJ1-5, with no clear D. CDR3 length equals 15 residues. Germline V gene lookup returns CDR1 MDHEN and CDR2 SYDVKM. V shed 4 bases and J shed 2 bases, with 12 bases lying between them.

The rearrangement uses TRBV12-3 or TRBV12-4 and TRBJ2-3, with D hard to call. Trimming shortened V by 6 bases and J by 5 bases, and 21 bases separated the two germline ends. The CDR3 totals 16 residues. CDR3 residues: CASRVGWAYDGDTQYF. CDR3 sequence (DNA): TGTGCCAGCAGGGTGGGTTGGGCATACGACGGAGATACGCAGTATTTT.

The V call is TRBV27, the J call TRBJ1-2; D uncertain. CDR1 is MNHEY and CDR2 is SMNVEV in the germline V gene (reference sequence). The CDR3 has 15 residues. Trimming removed 0 bases at V and 2 bases at J, with 10 bases between. The DNA of the CDR3 is TGTGCCAGCAGTTTATCAGAGACGGCCAACTATGGCTACACCTTC. Translation gives CASSLSETANYGYTF.

V is TRBV27 and J is TRBJ1-3; D gene uncertain. The CDR3 extends over 16 amino acids. V was shortened by 0 bases and J by 0 bases, with 9 bases between the two germline ends. The germline V gene encodes CDR1 MNHEY and CDR2 SMNVEV (reference sequence). The CDR3 DNA reads TGTGCCAGCAGTTTATCAGGGCTGTTCTCTGGAAACACCATATATTTT. It encodes CASSLSGLFSGNTIYF.

The table lists this clonotype with many counts. The chain employs TRBV9 and TRBJ1-6; D is possibly TRBD1 (6 bases). The CDR3 runs 15 residues. V lost 0 bases to trimming and J lost 6 bases, with 10 bases between them. Germline CDR1 reads SGDLS; CDR2 reads YYNGEE. The CDR3 is CASSVGTGSNSPLHF. The CDR3 DNA reads as TGTGCCAGCAGCGTAGGCACAGGGAGTAATTCACCCCTCCACTTT.

This clonotype was detected a few times. The chain recombines TRBV7-9 with TRBJ1-6; D uncertain. V shed 4 bases and J shed 6 bases, with 10 bases lying between them. Germline CDR1 and CDR2: SEHNR and FQNEAQ (reference sequence). CDR3 length: 14 residues. The CDR3 protein is CASSSGARNSPLHF. The CDR3 DNA reads as TGTGCCAGCAGCTCCGGTGCCCGTAATTCACCCCTCCACTTT.

V gene TRBV4-3 combines with J gene TRBJ1-6; D is uncertain. CDR1 and CDR2 from the germline V gene are LGHNA and YSLEER. The V gene lost 0 bases and the J gene lost 7 bases, with 13 bases spanning the gap. CDR3 size: 16 residues. The CDR3: CASSQEDKSRNSPLHF. CDR3 coding DNA: TGCGCCAGCAGCCAAGAAGACAAGTCTCGAAATTCACCCCTCCACTTT.

This clonotype has just a few counts. This chain connects TRBV20-1 to TRBJ1-2, with D hard to call. Germline V CDR1 and CDR2: DFQATT, SNEGSKA (reference sequence). This CDR3 region has 13 residues. The germline V and J ends were trimmed by 0 bases and 10 bases, with 15 bases remaining between them. CDR3 amino acids: CSARDPRETHYTF. CDR3 sequence (DNA): TGCAGTGCTAGAGATCCAAGAGAGACCCACTACACCTTC.